This TCR beta chain emerged from a study of blood T cell repertoires in COVID-19. Across the whole study: From T cells, B-cell-depleted T cells, or PBMCs came the material, which was cDNA or gDNA.

The CDR3 spans 12 residues. The V end was cut by 4 bases, the J end by 7 bases, with 10 bases between. Germline CDR1 is MNHEY and CDR2 is SVGAGI. Authors' data handling: Amplifying reference gene primers gave estimates of nucleated cell counts. TCRdb keeps only in-frame clones here, not all; method: immunoSEQ multiplex PCR. That table supplies the V and J calls and clone size; D and trimming were determined from the DNA. Among over 110,000 clones, approximately 88% were seen once, and the ten largest hold 28%. Sequenced input: peripheral blood. The sequence was collected from a human donor in a cohort sampled during active COVID-19. The chain carries TRBV6-5 and TRBJ1-2, with a weak D call TRBD1 (6 bases). CDR3 in amino acids: CASSSRGIGYTF. CDR3 DNA sequence: TGTGCCAGCAGTTCCAGGGGAATTGGCTACACCTTC.